This TCR beta chain appears in the sequencing data of a study of blood T cell repertoires in COVID-19. For the study at large: Sites across the United States, Italy and Spain contributed samples from acute and convalescent COVID-19.

The table lists this clone with many counts. The CDR3 loop spans 15 amino acids. Germline-derived CDR1 and CDR2 are SGHRS and YFSETQ. The germline V and J ends were trimmed by 0 bases and 0 bases, with 9 bases remaining between them. The table came from immunoSEQ multiplex PCR; TCRdb's copy has only in-frame clones and leaves some out. The sample holds roughly 160,000 clones, approximately 90% seen once. The clonotype was recovered from a man aged 18 to 29 with COVID-19, enrolled during active disease. The rearrangement links TRBV5-1 to TRBJ1-1, with a weak D call TRBD1 (5 bases). Specimen: peripheral blood. The DNA for the CDR3 is TGCGCCAGCAGCTTGGCCGCAGGGATGAACACTGAAGCTTTCTTT. Its protein product is CASSLAAGMNTEAFF. The full variable domain, in which reference TRBV5-1 and TRBJ1-1 provide the parts outside the CDR3, is KAGVTQTPRYLIKTRGQQVTLSCSPISGHRSVSWYQQTPGQGLQFLFEYFSETQRNKGNFPGRFSGRQFSNSRSEMNVSTLELGDSALYLCASSLAAGMNTEAFFGQGTRLTVV.